These 3 T cell receptor beta chains share one sample of origin, sequenced in a study of blood T cell repertoires in COVID-19. Sequencing was performed with immunoSEQ multiplex PCR; in TCRdb, only in-frame clones are kept and a portion is missing. The profile shows some 230,000 clones, approximately 84% of them singletons. Sequenced input: peripheral blood. These receptors came from a middle-aged man with acute or convalescent COVID-19.

J is TRBJ1-2 and V is TRBV19; D gene uncertain. V was cut by 9 bases and J by 4 bases, with 18 bases left in between. The CDR3 extends over 14 amino acids. Germline V gene sequence: CDR1 LNHDA, CDR2 SQIVND (reference sequence). The CDR3 protein is CASLAGGRGYGYTF. The CDR3 region has the DNA TGTGCCAGCCTCGCTGGAGGGCGCGGCTATGGCTACACCTTC.

This clone came up a few times. J is TRBJ2-7 and V is TRBV3-1 (or the pseudogene TRBV3-2); D is perhaps TRBD2 (6 bases). The length of the CDR3 is 13 residues. Germline V gene sequence: CDR1 LGHDT, CDR2 YNNKEL (reference sequence). V lost 4 bases to trimming and J lost 6 bases, with 13 bases between them. This CDR3 is CASSPGTVVEQYF. The DNA for the CDR3 is TGTGCCAGCAGCCCAGGGACTGTCGTCGAGCAGTACTTC.

The V call is TRBV24-1, the J call TRBJ1-5, with D hard to call. The CDR3 covers 18 residues. Trimming removed 2 bases at V and 2 bases at J, with 18 bases between. Per the germline V gene, CDR1 is KGHDR and CDR2 is SFDVKD. The CDR3 protein is CATSDSSYQLSGNQPQHF. CDR3 sequence (DNA): TGTGCCACCAGTGATTCCTCCTACCAACTTTCGGGCAATCAGCCCCAGCATTTT.